This T cell receptor (beta chain) derives from a study of cytomegalovirus exposure and HLA in healthy donors. Overall study findings and caveats: Most CMV-associated TCR beta chains appeared HLA-restricted in a later analysis. Presence/absence analyses assumed roughly uniform sequencing depth across donors, which may not hold. Among donors in an Asian-associated ancestry cluster, a later analysis reportedly found fewer N-insertions than the roughly 670-donor mean. Researchers reported in a later analysis that a missense DCLRE1C variant was tied to TCR beta V- and J-gene trimming.

To note about this clone: Its antigen is not known.

The CDR3 extends over 16 amino acids. Per germline, CDR1 MNHEY and CDR2 SVGAGI. Between the trimmed V and J ends, which lost 0 bases and 8 bases, there was a span of 19 bases. Primers for the PCR totalled 60 Vbeta and 13 Jbeta. Generated by immunoSEQ multiplex PCR, the TCRdb table keeps only in-frame clones and is missing some. The table includes 150,000 or so clones, approximately 84% detected once. What was sequenced was PBMCs. The origin of this receptor is a young man in good health and CMV-seropositive. The V gene is TRBV6-5, the J gene TRBJ1-1; D may be TRBD1 (5 bases). The CDR3 DNA reads TGTGCCAGCAGTTACTCGGCGCAGGGTGGCCCGCGAGAAGCTTTCTTT. Its translation is CASSYSAQGGPREAFF.